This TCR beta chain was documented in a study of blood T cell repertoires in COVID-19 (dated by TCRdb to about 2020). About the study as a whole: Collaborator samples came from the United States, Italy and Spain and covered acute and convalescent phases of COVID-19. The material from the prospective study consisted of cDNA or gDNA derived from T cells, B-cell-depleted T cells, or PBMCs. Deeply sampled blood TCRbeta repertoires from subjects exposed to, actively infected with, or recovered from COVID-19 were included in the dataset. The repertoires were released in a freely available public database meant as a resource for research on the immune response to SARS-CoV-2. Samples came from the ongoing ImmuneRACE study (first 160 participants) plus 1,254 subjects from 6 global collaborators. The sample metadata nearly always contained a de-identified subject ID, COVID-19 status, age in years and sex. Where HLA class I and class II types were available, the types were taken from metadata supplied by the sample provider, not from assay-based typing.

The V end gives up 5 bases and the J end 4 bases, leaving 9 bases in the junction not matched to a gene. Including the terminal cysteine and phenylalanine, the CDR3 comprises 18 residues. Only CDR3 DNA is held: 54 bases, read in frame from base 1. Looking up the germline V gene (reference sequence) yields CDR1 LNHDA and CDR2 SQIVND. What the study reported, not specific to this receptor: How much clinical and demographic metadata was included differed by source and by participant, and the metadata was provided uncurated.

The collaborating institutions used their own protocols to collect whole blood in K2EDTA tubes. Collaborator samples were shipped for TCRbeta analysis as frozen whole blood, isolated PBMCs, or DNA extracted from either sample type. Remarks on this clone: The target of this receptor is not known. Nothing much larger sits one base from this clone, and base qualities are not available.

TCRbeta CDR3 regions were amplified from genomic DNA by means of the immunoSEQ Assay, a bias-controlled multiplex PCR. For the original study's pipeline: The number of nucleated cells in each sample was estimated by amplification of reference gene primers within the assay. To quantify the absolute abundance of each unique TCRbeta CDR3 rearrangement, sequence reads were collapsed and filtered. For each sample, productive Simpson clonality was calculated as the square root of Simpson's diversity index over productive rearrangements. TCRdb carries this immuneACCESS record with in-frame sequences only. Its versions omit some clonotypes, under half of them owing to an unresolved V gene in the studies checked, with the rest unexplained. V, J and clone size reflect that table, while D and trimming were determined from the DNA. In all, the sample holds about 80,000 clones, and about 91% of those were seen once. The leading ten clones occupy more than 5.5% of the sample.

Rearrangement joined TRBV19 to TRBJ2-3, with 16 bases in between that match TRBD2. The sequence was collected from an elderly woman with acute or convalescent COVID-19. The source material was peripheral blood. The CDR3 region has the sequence CASSVSGTSGGASDTQYF. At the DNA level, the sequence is TGTGCCAGTAGTGTGTCCGGGACTAGCGGGGGGGCCTCAGATACGCAGTATTTT. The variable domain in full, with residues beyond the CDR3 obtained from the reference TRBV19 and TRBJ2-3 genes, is DGGITQSPKYLFRKEGQNVTLSCEQNLNHDAMYWYRQDPGQGLRLIYYSQIVNDFQKGDIAEGYSVSREKKESFPLTVTSAQKNPTAFYLCASSVSGTSGGASDTQYFGPGTRLTVL.